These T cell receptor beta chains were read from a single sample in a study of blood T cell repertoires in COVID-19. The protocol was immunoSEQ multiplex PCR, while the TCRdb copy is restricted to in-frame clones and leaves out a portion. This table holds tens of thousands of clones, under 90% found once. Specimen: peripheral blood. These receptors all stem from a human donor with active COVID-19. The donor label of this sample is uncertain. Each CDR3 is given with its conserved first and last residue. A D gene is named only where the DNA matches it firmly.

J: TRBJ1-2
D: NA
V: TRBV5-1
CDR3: CASSLGQGDYGYTF

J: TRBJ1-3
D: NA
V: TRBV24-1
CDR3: CATSEAQFPSGNTIYF

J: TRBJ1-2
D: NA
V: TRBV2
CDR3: CASSVDRGFGGYTF

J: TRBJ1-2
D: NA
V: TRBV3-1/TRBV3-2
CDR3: CASSERQGYGYTF

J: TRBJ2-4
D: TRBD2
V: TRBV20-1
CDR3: CSASGLWLTSGGSSKNIQYF

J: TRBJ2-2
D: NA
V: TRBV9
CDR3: CASSLGPEGAGELFF

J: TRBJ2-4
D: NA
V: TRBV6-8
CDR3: CASTRSSFGRSPPLAKNIQYF

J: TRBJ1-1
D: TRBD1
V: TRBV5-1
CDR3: CASSATGGTEAFF

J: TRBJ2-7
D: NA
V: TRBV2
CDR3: CASSWGRAYEQYF

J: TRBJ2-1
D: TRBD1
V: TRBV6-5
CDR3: CASSYSVGQGTNEQFF

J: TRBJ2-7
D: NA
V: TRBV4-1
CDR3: CASSQGAGQNYEQYF

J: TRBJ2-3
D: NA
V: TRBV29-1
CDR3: CSSGLSTDTQYF

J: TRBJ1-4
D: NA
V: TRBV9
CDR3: CASSVDPRAELFF

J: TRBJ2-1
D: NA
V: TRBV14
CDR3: CASSHRGRGFYNEQFF

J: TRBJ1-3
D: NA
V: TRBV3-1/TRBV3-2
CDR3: CARRGVGNTIYF

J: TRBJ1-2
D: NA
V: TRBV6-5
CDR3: CASSYSAGLGYTF

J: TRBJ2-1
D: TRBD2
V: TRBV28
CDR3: CASSHGGASYNEQFF

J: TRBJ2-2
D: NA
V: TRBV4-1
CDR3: CASSQDRTGELFF

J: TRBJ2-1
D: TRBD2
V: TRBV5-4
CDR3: CASSPTSGGQYNEQFF

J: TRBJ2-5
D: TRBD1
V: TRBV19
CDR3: CASSGGQGRETQYF

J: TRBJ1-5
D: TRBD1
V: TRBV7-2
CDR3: CASSPPGGQGANQPQHF

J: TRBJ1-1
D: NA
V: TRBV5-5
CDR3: CASSLAVAPGGEAFF

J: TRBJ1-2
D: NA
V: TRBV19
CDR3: CASSMRQRSNYGYTF

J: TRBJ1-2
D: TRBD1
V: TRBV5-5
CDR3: CASRLRTGTGDGYTF

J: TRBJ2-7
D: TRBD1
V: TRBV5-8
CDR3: CASRTDRDSYEQYF

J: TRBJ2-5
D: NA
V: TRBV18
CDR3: CASSPSERARIDSRGIETQYF

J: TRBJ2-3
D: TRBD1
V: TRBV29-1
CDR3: CSVEGGQGGTDTQYF

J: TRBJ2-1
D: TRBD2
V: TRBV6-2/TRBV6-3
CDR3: CASSYSPPSGGIYNEQFF

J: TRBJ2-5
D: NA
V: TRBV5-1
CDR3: CASSFKGETQYF

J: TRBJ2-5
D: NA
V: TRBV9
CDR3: CASSEHAGKQETQYF

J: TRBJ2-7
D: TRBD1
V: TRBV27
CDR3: CASSRDRDGEQYF

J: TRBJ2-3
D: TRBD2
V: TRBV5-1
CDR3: CASSLGLAGGLATQYF

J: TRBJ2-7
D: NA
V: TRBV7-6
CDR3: CASSLTSAGSTYEQYF

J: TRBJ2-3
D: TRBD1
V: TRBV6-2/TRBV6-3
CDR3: CASSLDRETDTQYF

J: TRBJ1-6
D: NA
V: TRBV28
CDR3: CASSLPISPLHF

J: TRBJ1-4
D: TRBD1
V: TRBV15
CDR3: CATSRDLWTGASNEKLFF

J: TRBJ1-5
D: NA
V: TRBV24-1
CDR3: CATSASGYSNQPQHF

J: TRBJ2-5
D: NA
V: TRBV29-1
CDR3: CSGRAAGAQYF

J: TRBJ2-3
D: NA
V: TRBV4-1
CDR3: CASSQGVYGENTDTQYF

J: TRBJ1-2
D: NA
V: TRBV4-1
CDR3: CASSHEVQGTNYGYTF

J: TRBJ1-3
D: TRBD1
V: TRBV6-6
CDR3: CASSDRVGNTIYF

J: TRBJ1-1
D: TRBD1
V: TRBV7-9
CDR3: CASSSRTGRFNTEAFF

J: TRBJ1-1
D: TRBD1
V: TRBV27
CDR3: CASSEPGQGGGGAFF

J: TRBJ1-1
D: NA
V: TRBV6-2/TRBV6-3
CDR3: CASSYDEGRNTEAFF

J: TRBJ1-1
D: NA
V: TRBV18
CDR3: CASSPSGQINTEAFF

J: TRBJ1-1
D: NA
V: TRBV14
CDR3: CASSLAGMNTEAFF

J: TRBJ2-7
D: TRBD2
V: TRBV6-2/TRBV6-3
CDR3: CASSPQLAGGPSEQYF

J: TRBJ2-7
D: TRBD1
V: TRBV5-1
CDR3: CASSLATGVSYEQYF

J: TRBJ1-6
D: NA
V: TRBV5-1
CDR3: CASSLPTGESSYNSPLHF

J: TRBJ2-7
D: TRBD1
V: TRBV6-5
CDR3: CASRRGTGGGSEQYF

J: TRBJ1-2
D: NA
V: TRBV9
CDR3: CASSGPGVGDYGYTF

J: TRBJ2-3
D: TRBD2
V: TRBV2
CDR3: CASVPSELAGGLNTQYF

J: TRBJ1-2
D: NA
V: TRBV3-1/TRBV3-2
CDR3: CASSQDPGVSNYGYTF